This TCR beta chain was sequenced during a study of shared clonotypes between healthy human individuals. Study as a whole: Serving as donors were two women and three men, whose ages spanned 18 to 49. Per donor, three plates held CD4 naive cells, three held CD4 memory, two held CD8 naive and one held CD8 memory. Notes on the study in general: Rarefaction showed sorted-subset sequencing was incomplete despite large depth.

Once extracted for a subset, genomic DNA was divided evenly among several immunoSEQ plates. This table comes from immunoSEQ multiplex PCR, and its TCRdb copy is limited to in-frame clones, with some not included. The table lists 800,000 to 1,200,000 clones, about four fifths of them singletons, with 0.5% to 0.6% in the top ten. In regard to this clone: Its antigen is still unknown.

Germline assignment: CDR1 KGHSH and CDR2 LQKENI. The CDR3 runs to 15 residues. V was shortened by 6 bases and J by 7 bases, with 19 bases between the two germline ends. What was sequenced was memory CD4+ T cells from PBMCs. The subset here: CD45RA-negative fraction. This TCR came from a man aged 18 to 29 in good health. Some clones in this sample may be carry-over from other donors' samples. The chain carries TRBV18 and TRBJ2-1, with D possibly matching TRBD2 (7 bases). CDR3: CASSAGARSSNEQFF. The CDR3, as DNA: TGTGCCAGCTCCGCGGGGGCGAGGTCGTCAAATGAGCAGTTCTTC.